This TCR beta chain was sequenced for a study of T cell responses to AZD1222 COVID-19 vaccine. Whole-study context: Second-dose groups at about 4 or about 12 weeks were pooled.

The CDR3 consists of 13 residues. Germline lookup yields CDR1 MNHEY and CDR2 SMNVEV (reference sequence). V lost 4 bases to trimming and J lost 7 bases, with 14 bases between them. The data were produced by immunoSEQ multiplex PCR, yet TCRdb's version contains in-frame clones alone and is incomplete. This sample has 130,000 to 150,000 clones, with about nine tenths found just once. As for this clone: The antigen remains unidentified.

Regarding the study as a whole: Samples come after the peak T cell response, not at day 14.

The receptor was derived from an adult in good health. This chain joins TRBV27 and TRBJ2-7; TRBD2 is a possible D gene (5 bases). Sequenced here: peripheral blood, sampled on day 0 of AZD1222 vaccination. The CDR3 protein is CASSWASKGEQYF. Here the CDR3 DNA reads TGTGCCAGCAGTTGGGCTAGCAAAGGAGAGCAGTACTTC.